Shown below are 6 T cell receptor beta chains from a single sample sequenced in a study of T cell repertoires in cytomegalovirus infection. TCRdb re-analysed the reads in MiXCR, keeping a single row per CDR3 protein. The table includes roughly 150,000 distinct CDR3 sequences, under 20% detected once. The sample taken for sequencing was CD8+ T cells from PBMCs. The receptors come from a human donor in good health (CMV status not recorded). Some clones in this sample may be carry-over from other donors' samples.

The chain employs TRBV7-3 and TRBJ2-7; possible D gene TRBD1, 5 bases. V dropped 2 bases and J dropped 0 bases, with 14 bases sitting between them. Germline V CDR1 and CDR2: SGHTA, FQGTGA. The CDR3 is made up of 16 amino acids. The CDR3 reads CASSLAGSRGSYEQYF. CDR3 bases: TGTGCCAGCAGCTTAGCTGGTAGTAGGGGCTCCTACGAGCAGTACTTC.

With respect to this clonotype: This may arise from a read error, as a much more abundant clone is one base away. V gene TRBV7-9 combines with J gene TRBJ2-5; D uncertain. CDR3 length equals 15 residues. The V and J ends lost 1 base and 9 bases respectively, with 18 bases between them. Germline-derived CDR1 and CDR2 are SEHNR and FQNEAQ (reference sequence). The CDR3 here is CASSLELKGGRAQYF. The CDR3 region has the DNA TGTGCCAGCAGCTTAGAATTAAAGGGCGGTAGGGCCCAGTACTTC. Supplemented by reference TRBV7-9 and TRBJ2-5, the full variable domain reads DTGVSQNPRHKITKRGQNVTFRCDPISEHNRLYWYRQTLGQGPEFLTYFQNEAQLEKSRLLSDRFSAERPKGSFSTLEIQRTEQGDSAMYLCASSLELKGGRAQYFGPGTRLLVL.

J is TRBJ1-1 and V is TRBV7-3; possibly TRBD1 for D (6 bases). CDR1 and CDR2 (germline): SGHTA, FQGTGA. With 5 bases removed from V and 6 bases from J, the gap between germline ends came to 13 bases. The CDR3 has 13 amino acids. The CDR3 DNA reads TGTGCCAGCAGCCCAAGGGGGTTGGCTGAAGCTTTCTTT. As protein: CASSPRGLAEAFF.

This clonotype was observed a handful of times. The chain has TRBV7-9 and TRBJ2-7; 8 nucleotides agree with TRBD2. The CDR3 is made up of 14 amino acids. The junction had 6 bases not matched to a gene; V was cut back by 4 bases and J by 4 bases. Germline V lookup: CDR1 SEHNR, CDR2 FQNEAQ (reference sequence). Written as DNA, the CDR3 is TGTGCCAGCAGCTGGCGGGAGGAAGGGTACGAGCAGTACTTC. Translated, it gives CASSWREEGYEQYF.

This clonotype was detected many times. The J gene is TRBJ2-1, the V gene TRBV5-1; no clear D gene. Germline-derived CDR1 and CDR2 are SGHRS and YFSETQ. The CDR3 is made up of 14 amino acids. Between the trimmed V and J ends, which lost 0 bases and 9 bases, there was a span of 13 bases. CDR3 in DNA: TGCGCCAGCAGCTTGGAAAGGCTCCCCAGTGAGCAGTTCTTC. Translation gives CASSLERLPSEQFF.

This clonotype was seen a handful of times. The chain couples TRBV7-2 to TRBJ2-5; 7 nucleotides match TRBD2. V shed 5 bases, J shed 3 bases, and the junction held 9 bases outside the gene matches. Germline assignment: CDR1 SGHTA and CDR2 FQGNSA. This CDR3 is 15 amino acids long. In DNA form, the CDR3 reads TGTGCCAGCAGCCCGTTGACTAGCCGTAAAGAGACCCAGTACTTC. It translates to CASSPLTSRKETQYF.